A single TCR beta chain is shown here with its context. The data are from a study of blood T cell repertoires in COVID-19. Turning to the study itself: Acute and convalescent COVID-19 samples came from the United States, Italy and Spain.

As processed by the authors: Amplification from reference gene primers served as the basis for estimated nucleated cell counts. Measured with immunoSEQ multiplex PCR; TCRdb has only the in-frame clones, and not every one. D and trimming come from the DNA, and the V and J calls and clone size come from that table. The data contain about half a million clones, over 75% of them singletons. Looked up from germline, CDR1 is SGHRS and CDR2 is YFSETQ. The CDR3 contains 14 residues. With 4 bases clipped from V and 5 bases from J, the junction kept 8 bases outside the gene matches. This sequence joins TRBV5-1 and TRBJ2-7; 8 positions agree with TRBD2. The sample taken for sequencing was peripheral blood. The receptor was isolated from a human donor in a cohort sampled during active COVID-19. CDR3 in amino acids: CASSPGLARDEQYF. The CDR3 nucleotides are TGCGCCAGCAGCCCAGGACTAGCTAGGGACGAGCAGTACTTC.